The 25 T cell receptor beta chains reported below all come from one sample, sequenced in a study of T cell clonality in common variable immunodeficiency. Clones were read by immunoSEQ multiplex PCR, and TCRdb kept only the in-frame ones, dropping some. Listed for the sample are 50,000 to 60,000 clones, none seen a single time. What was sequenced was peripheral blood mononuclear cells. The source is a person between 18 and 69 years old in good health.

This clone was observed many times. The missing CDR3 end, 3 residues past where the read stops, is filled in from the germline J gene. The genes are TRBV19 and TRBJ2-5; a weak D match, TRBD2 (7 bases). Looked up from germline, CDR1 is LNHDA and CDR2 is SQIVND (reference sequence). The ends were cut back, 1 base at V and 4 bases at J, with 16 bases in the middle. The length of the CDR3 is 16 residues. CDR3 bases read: TGTGCCAGTAGTATAGGGGGTGGGGGGGCCCGAGAGACC. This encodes CASSIGGGGARET. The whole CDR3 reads CASSIGGGGARETQYF.

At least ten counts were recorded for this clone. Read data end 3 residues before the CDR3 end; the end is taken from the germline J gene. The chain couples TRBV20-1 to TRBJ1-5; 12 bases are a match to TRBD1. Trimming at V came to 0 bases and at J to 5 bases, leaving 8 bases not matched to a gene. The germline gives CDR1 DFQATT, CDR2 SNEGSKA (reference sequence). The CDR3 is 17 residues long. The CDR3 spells CSARDPGTGGVDQPQHF. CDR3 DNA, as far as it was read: TGCAGTGCTAGAGACCCCGGGACAGGGGGCGTAGATCAGCCC.

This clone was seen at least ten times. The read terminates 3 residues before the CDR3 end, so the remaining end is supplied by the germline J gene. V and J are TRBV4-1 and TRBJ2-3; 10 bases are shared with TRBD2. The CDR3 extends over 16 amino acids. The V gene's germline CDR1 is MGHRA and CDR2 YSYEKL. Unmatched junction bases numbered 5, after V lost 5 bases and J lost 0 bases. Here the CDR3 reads CASSFRTSGSTDTQYF. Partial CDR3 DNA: TGCGCCAGCAGCTTCAGGACTAGCGGAAGCACAGATACG.

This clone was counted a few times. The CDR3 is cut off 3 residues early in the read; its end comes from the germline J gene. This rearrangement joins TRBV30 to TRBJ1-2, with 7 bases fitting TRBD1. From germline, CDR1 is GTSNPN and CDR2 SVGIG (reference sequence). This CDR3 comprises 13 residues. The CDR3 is CAWSADRYNDYTF. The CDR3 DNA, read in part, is TGTGCCTGGAGTGCGGACAGGTACAATGAC. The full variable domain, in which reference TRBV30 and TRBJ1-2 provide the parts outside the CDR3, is SQTIHQWPATLVQPVGSPLSLECTVEGTSNPNLYWYRQAAGRGLQLLFYSVGIGQISSEVPQNLSASRPQDRQFILSSKKLLLSDSGFYLCAWSADRYNDYTFGSGTRLTVV.

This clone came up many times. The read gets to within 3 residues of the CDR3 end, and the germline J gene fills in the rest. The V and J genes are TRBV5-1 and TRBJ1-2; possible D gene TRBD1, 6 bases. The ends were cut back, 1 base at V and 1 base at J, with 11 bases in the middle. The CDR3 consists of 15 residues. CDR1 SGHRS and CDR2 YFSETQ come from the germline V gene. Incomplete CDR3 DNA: TGCGCCAGCAGCTTGATGGGGGCGCTTAACTATGGC. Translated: CASSLMGALNYG. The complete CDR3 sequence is CASSLMGALNYGYTF.

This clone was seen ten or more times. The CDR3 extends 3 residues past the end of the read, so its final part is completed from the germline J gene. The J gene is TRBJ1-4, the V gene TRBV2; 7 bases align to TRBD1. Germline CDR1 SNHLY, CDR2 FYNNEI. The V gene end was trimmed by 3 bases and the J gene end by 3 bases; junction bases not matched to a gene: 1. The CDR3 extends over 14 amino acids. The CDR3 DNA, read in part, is TGTGCCAGCAGTGAGGGGACAGCTAATGAAAAA. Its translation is CASSEGTANEK. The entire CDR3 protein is CASSEGTANEKLFF.

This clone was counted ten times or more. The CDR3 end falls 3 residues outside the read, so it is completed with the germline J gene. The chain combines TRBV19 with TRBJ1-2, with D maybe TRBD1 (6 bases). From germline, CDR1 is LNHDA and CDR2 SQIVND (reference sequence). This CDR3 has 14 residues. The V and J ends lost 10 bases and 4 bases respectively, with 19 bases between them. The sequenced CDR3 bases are TGTGCCACAAGCTTCATAGGGGACACCTATGGC. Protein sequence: CATSFIGDTYG. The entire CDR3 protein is CATSFIGDTYGYTF.

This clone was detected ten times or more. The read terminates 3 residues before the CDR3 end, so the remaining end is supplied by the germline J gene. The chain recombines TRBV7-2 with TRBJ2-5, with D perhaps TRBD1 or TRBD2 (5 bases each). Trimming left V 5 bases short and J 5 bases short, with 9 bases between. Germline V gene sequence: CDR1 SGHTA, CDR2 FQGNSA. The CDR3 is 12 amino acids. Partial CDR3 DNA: TGTGCCAGCAGCCCCAGGGAGGAGACC. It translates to CASSPREET. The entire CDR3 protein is CASSPREETQYF.

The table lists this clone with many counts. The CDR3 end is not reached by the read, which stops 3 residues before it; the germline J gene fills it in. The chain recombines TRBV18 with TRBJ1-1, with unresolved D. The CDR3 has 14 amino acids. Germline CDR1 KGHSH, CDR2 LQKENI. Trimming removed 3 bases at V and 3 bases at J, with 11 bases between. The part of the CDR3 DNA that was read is TGTGCCAGCTCACCCGCCATGCGAGACACTGAA. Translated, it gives CASSPAMRDTE. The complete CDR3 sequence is CASSPAMRDTEAFF.

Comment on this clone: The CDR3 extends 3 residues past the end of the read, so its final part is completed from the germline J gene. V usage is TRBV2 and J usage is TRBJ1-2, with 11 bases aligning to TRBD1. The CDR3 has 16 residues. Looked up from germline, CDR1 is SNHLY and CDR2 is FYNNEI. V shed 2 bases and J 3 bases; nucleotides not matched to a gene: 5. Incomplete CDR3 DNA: TGTGCCAGCAGTGAAAGTAGGGACAGGGGGGACTATGGC. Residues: CASSESRDRGDYG. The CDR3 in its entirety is CASSESRDRGDYGYTF.

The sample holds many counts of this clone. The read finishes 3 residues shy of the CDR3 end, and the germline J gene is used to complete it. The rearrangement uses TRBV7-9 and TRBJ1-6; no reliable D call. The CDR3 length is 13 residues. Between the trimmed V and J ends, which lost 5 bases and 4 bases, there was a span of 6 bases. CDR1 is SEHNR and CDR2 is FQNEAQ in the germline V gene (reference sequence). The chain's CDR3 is CASSANYNSPLHF. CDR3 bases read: TGTGCCAGCAGCGCTAATTATAATTCACCC.

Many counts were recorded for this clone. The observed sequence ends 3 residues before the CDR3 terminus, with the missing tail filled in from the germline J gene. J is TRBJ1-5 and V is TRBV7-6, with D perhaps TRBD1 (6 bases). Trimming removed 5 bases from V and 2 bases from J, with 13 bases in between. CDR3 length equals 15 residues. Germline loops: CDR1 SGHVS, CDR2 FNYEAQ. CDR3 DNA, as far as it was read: TGTGCCAGCAGCGCGGACAGCCTGGGCAATCAGCCC. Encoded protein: CASSADSLGNQP. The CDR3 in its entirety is CASSADSLGNQPQHF.

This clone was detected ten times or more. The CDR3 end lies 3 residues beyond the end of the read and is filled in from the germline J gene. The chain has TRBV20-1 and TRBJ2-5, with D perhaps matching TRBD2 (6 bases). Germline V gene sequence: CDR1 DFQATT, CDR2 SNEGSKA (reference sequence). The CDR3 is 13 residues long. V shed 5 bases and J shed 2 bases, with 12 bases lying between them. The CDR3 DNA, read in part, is TGCAGTGCTTCTGGACTAATACAAGAGACC. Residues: CSASGLIQET. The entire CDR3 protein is CSASGLIQETQYF.

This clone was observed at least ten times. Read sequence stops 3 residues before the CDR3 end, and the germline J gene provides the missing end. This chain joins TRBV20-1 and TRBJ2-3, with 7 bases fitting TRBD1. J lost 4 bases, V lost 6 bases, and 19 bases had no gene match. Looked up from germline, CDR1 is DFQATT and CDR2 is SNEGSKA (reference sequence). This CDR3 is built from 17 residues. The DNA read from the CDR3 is TGCAGTGCGACAGACAGGGAAATAAAACAGTATGCAGATACG. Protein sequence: CSATDREIKQYADT. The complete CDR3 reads CSATDREIKQYADTQYF.

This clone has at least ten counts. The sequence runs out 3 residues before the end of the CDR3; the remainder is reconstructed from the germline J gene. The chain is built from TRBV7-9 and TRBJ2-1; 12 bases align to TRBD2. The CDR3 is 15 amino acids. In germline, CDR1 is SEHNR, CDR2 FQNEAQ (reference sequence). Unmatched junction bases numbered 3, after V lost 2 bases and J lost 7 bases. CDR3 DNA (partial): TGTGCCAGCAGCTTAAGGGGGACTAGCGGGAATGAG. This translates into CASSLRGTSGNE. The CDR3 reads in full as CASSLRGTSGNEQFF.

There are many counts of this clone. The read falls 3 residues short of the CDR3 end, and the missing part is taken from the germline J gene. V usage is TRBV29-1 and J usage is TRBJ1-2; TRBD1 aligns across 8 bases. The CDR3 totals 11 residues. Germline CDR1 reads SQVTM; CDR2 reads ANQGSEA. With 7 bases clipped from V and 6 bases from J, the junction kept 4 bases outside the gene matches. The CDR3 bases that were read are TGCAGCGGGGGACAGGTTGATGGC. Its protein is CSGGQVDG. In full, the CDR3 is CSGGQVDGYTF.

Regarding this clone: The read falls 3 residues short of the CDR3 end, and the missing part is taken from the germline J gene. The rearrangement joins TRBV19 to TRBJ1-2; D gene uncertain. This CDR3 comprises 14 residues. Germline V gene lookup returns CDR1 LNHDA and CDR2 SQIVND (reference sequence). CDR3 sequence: CASSASGRWNDYTF. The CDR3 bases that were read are TGTGCCAGTAGCGCTAGCGGGAGGTGGAATGAC. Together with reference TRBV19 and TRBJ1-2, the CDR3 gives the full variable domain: DGGITQSPKYLFRKEGQNVTLSCEQNLNHDAMYWYRQDPGQGLRLIYYSQIVNDFQKGDIAEGYSVSREKKESFPLTVTSAQKNPTAFYLCASSASGRWNDYTFGSGTRLTVV.

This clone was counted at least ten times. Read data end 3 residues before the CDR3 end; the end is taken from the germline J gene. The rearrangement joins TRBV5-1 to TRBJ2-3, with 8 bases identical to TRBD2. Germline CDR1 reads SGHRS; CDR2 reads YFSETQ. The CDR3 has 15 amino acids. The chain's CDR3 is CASSLSAGETETQYF. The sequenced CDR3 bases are TGCGCCAGCAGCTTGTCAGCGGGAGAGACGGAGACG.

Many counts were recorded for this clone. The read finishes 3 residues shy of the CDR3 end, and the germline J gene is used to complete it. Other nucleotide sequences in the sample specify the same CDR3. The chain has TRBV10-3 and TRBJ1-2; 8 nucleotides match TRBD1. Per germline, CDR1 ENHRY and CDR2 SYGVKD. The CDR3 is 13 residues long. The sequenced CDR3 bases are TGTGCCATCAGTAGGGGACAGGCTATAGGC. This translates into CAISRGQAIG. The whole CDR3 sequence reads CAISRGQAIGYTF.

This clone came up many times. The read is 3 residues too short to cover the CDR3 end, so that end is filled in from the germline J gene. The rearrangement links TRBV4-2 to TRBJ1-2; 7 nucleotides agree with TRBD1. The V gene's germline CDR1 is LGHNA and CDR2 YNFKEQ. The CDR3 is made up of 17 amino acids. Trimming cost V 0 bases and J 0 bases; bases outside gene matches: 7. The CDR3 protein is CASSQEIRGQTNYGYTF. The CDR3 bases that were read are TGTGCCAGCAGCCAAGAGATCAGGGGACAGACTAACTATGGC.

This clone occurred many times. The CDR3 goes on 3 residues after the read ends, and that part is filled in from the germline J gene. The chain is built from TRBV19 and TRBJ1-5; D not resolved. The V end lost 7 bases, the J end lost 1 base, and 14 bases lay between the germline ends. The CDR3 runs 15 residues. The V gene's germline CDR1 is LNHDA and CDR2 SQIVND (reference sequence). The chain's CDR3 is CASNHRRASNQPQHF. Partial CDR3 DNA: TGTGCCAGTAATCATCGGCGGGCCAGCAATCAGCCC.

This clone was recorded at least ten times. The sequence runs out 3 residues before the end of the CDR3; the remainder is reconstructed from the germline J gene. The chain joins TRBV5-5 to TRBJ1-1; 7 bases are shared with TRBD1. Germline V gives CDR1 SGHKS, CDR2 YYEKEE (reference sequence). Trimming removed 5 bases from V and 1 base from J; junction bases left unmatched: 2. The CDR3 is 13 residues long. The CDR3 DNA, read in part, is TGTGCCAGCAGTTGGGACAGGAACACTGAA. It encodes CASSWDRNTE. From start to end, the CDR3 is CASSWDRNTEAFF.

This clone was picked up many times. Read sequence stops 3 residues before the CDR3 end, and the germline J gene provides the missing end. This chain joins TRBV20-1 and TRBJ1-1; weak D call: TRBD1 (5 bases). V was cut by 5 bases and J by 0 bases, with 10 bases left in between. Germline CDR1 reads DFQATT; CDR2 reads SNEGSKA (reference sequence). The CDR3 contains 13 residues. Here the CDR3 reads CSAVDRLNTEAFF. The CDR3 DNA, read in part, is TGCAGTGCTGTCGACAGACTGAACACTGAA.

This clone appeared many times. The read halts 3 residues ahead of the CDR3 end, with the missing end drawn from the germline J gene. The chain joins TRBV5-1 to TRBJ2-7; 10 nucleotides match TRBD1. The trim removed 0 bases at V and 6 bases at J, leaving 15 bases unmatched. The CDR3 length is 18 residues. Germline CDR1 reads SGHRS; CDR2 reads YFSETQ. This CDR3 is CASSLATDRGRSSIEQYF. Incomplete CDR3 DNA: TGCGCCAGCAGCTTGGCAACAGACAGGGGGCGTTCCTCAATCGAG.

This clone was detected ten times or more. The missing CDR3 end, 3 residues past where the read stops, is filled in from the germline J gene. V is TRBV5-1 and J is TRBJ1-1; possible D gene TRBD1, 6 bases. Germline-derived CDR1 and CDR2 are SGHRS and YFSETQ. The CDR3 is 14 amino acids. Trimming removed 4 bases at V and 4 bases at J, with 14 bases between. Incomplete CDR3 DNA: TGCGCCAGCAGCCCCCTCCCAGGGGCCACTGAA. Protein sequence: CASSPLPGATE. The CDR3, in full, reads CASSPLPGATEAFF.